This is a list of T cell receptor beta chains from one sample in a study of blood T cells in healthy people across ages. A single record per CDR3 protein comes from TCRdb applying MiXCR to the 5' RACE reads. This repertoire shows around 620,000 distinct CDR3 sequences, roughly 28% found once; its top ten account for under 20%. Sample: blood. Source of these receptors: a woman in her 70s in good health. CDR3s include the opening cysteine and the closing phenylalanine or tryptophan. D genes are given only for firm matches. Not every row has a clone size; where given, it reads once, few, many or a size class.

d_gene	v_gene	abundance	j_gene	CDR3nt	CDR3aa
TRBD1	TRBV28	many	TRBJ1-1	TGTGCCAGCAGTTTTTCCTTGGGGACAGGGAACACTGAAGCTTTCTTT	CASSFSLGTGNTEAFF
NA	TRBV5-4	NA	TRBJ1-1	TGTGCCAGCAGCCGACGGGAACGGCTTTTGAACACTGAAGCTTTCTTT	CASSRRERLLNTEAFF
TRBD2	TRBV20-1	few	TRBJ2-4	TGCAGTGCTACTCCCCCCGTGGGGGGGTTAGCCAAAAACATTCAGTACTTC	CSATPPVGGLAKNIQYF
TRBD2	TRBV2	NA	TRBJ2-1	TGTGCCAGCAGAAGACTAGCGGGGTACAATGAGCAGTTCTTC	CASRRLAGYNEQFF
NA	TRBV29-1	NA	TRBJ2-7	TGCAGCGTTGAAGGGCGTGACGGAGACTCCTACGAGCAGTACTTC	CSVEGRDGDSYEQYF
TRBD2	TRBV24-1	NA	TRBJ2-2	TGTGCCACCAGTGATTTTCTAGCGGGGAGGGACACCGGGGAGCTGTTTTTT	CATSDFLAGRDTGELFF
NA	TRBV5-6	NA	TRBJ1-5	TGTGCCAGCAGCTTGGGAGTCAGGAGCAATCAGCCCCAGCATTTT	CASSLGVRSNQPQHF
TRBD1	TRBV4-2	NA	TRBJ1-2	TGTGCCAGCAGCCAAGATGGGACAGGGGGCTATGGCTACACCTTC	CASSQDGTGGYGYTF
NA	TRBV6-2/TRBV6-3	few	TRBJ2-4	TGTGCCAGCGCCCGCACAGGGGCCAAAAACATTCAGTACTTC	CASARTGAKNIQYF
NA	TRBV6-1	NA	TRBJ1-5	TGTGCCAGCAGAGAGGGCATCGGCAGCAATCAGCCCCAGCATTTT	CASREGIGSNQPQHF
NA	TRBV6-5	NA	TRBJ2-3	TGTGCCAGCAACCGGGCGGGTACGCAGTATTTT	CASNRAGTQYF
TRBD2	TRBV10-3	NA	TRBJ2-3	TGTGCCATCAGTGAGATTGGGGCGGGAGACACAGATACGCAGTATTTT	CAISEIGAGDTDTQYF
TRBD1	TRBV6-5	few	TRBJ2-7	TGTGCCAGCAGTTACAACGGACAGGGAACCTACGAGCAGTACTTC	CASSYNGQGTYEQYF
NA	TRBV29-1	NA	TRBJ2-2	TGCAGCGCCAAAGGACAGAACACCGGGGAGCTGTTTTTT	CSAKGQNTGELFF
NA	TRBV27	NA	TRBJ1-1	TGTGCCAGCAGCTCGCCTTATTCCAACACTGAAGCTTTCTTT	CASSSPYSNTEAFF
TRBD1	TRBV5-1	few	TRBJ1-2	TGCGCCGGCAGCTTCGGACAGGGGGTTCCCTATGGCTACACCTTC	CAGSFGQGVPYGYTF
TRBD2	TRBV29-1	NA	TRBJ2-2	TGCAGCGTTAGGACTAGGGGCACCGGGGAGCTGTTTTTT	CSVRTRGTGELFF
NA	TRBV6-5	few	TRBJ1-2	TGTGCCAGCAGTCCACAGGGCACCCTTAACTATGGCTACACCTTC	CASSPQGTLNYGYTF
NA	TRBV6-1	NA	TRBJ2-7	TGTGCCAGCAGGAGGGACTTCAGGAGCTCCTACGAGCAGTACTTC	CASRRDFRSSYEQYF
TRBD1	TRBV6-4	NA	TRBJ1-1	TGTGCCAGCAGGTCAGGGCCCAGGGGGGACACTGAAGCTTTCTTT	CASRSGPRGDTEAFF
NA	TRBV24-1	few	TRBJ1-6	TGTGCCACCCAGGACAGCTTATTAAATTCACCCCTCCACTTT	CATQDSLLNSPLHF
TRBD2	TRBV10-3	NA	TRBJ2-7	TGTGCCATCAGAGGGACTAGCGGGGGGCACTACGAGCAGTACTTC	CAIRGTSGGHYEQYF
NA	TRBV5-1	NA	TRBJ1-5	TGCGCCAGCAGCCCTGCCTCAGGCCCTAATCAGCCCCAGCATTTT	CASSPASGPNQPQHF
TRBD1	TRBV5-5	few	TRBJ2-7	TGTGCCAGCAGCTTTTACAGGGGTATCCACGAGCAGTACTTC	CASSFYRGIHEQYF
NA	TRBV7-2	once	TRBJ2-4	TGTGCCAGCAGCTTGGGATCAAACAAAAACATTCAGTACTTC	CASSLGSNKNIQYF
TRBD2	TRBV20-1	few	TRBJ2-3	TGCAGTGCTCTGACTAGCGGGGGCGCAAGGGGGGATACGCAGTATTTT	CSALTSGGARGDTQYF